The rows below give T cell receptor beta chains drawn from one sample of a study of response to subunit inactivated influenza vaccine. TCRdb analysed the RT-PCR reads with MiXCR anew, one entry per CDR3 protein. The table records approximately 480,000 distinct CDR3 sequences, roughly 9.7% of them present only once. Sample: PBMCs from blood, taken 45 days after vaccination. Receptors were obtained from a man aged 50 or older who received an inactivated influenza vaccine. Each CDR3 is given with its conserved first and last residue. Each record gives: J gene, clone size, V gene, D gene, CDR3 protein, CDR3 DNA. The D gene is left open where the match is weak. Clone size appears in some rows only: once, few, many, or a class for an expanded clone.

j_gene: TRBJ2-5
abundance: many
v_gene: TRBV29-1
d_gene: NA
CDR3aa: CSVEDRDETQYF
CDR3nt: TGCAGCGTTGAAGACAGGGATGAGACCCAGTACTTC

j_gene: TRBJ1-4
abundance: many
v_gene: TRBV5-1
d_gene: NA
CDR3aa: CASSQPGGEKLFF
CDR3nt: TGCGCCAGCAGCCAGCCCGGGGGTGAAAAACTGTTTTTT

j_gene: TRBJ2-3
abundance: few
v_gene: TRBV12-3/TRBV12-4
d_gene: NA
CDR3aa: CASSFFRRDTQYF
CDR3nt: TGTGCCAGCAGTTTCTTCAGGCGGGATACGCAGTATTTT

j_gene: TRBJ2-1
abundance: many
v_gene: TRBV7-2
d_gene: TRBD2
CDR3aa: CASSLEPSSGSGNEQFF
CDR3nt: TGTGCCAGCAGCTTAGAGCCTTCCAGCGGGAGTGGTAATGAGCAGTTCTTC

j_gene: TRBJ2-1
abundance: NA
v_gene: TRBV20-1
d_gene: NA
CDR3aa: CSARGLDANEQFF
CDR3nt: TGCAGTGCTAGAGGGCTAGACGCCAATGAGCAGTTCTTC

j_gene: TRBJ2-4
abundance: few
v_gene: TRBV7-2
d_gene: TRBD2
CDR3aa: CASSLAGGRVKNIQYF
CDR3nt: TGTGCCAGCAGCTTAGCGGGCGGGAGAGTAAAAAACATTCAGTACTTC

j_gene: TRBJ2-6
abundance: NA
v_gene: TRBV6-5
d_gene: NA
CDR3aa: CASSYSVLGASSGANVLTF
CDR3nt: TGTGCCAGCAGTTACTCGGTTCTGGGGGCGAGCTCTGGGGCCAACGTCCTGACTTTC

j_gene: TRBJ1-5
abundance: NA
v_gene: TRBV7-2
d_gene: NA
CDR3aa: CASSLAGPGGNQPQHF
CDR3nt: TGTGCCAGCAGCTTAGCTGGTCCTGGGGGTAATCAGCCCCAGCATTTT

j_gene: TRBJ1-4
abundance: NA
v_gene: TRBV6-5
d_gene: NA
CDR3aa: CASSSQSGEKLFF
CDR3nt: TGTGCCAGCAGTTCCCAGTCGGGCGAAAAACTGTTTTTT

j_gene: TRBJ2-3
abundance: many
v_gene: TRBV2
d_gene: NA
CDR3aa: CASNLASISTDTQYF
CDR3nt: TGTGCCAGCAACCTAGCGTCTATTAGCACAGATACGCAGTATTTT

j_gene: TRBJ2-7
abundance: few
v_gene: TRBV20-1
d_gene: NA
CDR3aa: CSARTAGAYEQYF
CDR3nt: TGCAGTGCAAGGACCGCCGGGGCCTACGAGCAGTACTTC

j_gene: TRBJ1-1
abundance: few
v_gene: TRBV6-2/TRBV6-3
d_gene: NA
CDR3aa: CASSSPFMNTEAFF
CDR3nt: TGTGCCAGCAGTTCTCCCTTCATGAACACTGAAGCTTTCTTT

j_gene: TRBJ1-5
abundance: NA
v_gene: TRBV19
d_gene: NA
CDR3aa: CASRVGELSNQPQHF
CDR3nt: TGTGCCAGTAGAGTGGGGGAACTCAGCAATCAGCCCCAGCATTTT

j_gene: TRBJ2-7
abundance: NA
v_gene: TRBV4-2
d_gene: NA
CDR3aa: CASSQDRRGSPYEQYF
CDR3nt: TGTGCCAGCAGCCAAGATAGGCGAGGGTCCCCCTACGAGCAGTACTTC

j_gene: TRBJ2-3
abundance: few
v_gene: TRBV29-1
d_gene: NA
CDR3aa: CSVEGRLAPDTQYF
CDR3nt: TGCAGCGTCGAGGGGAGGCTAGCCCCCGATACGCAGTATTTT

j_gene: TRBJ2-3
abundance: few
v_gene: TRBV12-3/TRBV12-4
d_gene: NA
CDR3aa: CASSIGGSADTQYF
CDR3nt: TGTGCCAGCAGCATTGGGGGGAGTGCAGATACGCAGTATTTT

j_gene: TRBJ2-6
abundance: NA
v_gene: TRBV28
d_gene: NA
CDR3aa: CASTPGESDFFGANVLTF
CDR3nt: TGTGCCAGCACCCCTGGCGAGAGCGATTTCTTTGGGGCCAACGTCCTGACTTTC

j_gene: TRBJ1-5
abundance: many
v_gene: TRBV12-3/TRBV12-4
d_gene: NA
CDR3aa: CASSKTGPQHF
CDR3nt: TGTGCCAGCAGCAAGACGGGGCCCCAGCATTTT

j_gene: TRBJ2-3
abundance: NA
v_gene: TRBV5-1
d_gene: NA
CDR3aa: CASSKGQSDTQYF
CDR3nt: TGCGCCAGCAGCAAAGGACAGTCAGATACGCAGTATTTT

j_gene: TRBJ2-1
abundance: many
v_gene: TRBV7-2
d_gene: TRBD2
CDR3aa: CASSLVAGAYNEQFF
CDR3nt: TGTGCCAGCAGCTTGGTTGCGGGAGCTTACAATGAGCAGTTCTTC

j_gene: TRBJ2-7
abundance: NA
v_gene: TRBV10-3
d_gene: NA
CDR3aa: CAAGSEGYEQYF
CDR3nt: TGTGCCGCGGGGAGTGAAGGCTACGAGCAGTACTTC

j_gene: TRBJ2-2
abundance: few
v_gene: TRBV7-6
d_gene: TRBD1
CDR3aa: CASSPDRPSTNTGELFF
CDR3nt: TGTGCCAGCAGTCCGGACAGGCCCTCCACGAACACCGGGGAGCTGTTTTTT

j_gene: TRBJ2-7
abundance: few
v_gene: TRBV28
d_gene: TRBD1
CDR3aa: CASSSLGQGREQYF
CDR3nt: TGTGCCAGCAGTTCCCTGGGACAGGGGCGCGAGCAGTACTTC

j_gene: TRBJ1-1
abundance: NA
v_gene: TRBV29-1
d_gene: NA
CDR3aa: CSAGDPYTEAFF
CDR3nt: TGCAGCGCAGGGGACCCTTACACTGAAGCTTTCTTT

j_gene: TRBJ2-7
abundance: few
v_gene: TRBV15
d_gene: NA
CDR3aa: CATSQRTDGAYEQYF
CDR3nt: TGTGCCACCAGCCAGCGGACCGACGGAGCCTACGAGCAGTACTTC

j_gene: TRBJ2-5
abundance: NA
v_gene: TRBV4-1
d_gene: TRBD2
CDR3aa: CASSQVFDGGAFWTQYF
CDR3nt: TGCGCCAGCAGCCAAGTCTTCGACGGGGGGGCCTTTTGGACCCAGTACTTC